This T cell receptor beta chain stems from a study of blood T cell repertoires in COVID-19. CDR1 LNHNV and CDR2 YYDKDF come from the germline V gene (reference sequence). The CDR3 is 13 amino acids. V shed 1 base and J shed 7 bases, with 8 bases lying between them. The study drew participants aged roughly 18 to 89 years from fewer than 30 US areas. Either two negative PCRs, clearance, or symptom resolution qualified Cohort 3 donors as recovered. Sequencing was performed with immunoSEQ multiplex PCR; in TCRdb, only in-frame clones are kept and a portion is missing. The table includes some 100,000 clones, 70% to 90% detected once.

The sequenced sample consisted of PBMCs or T cells enriched from blood (not recorded which). This TCR came from a woman aged 45-65 years who had recovered from COVID-19. The chain combines TRBV15 with TRBJ2-1; TRBD2 might be the D (5 bases). CDR3 nucleotides: TGTGCCACCAGCAGAGTCGAGGGAAATGAGCAGTTCTTC. Its protein product is CATSRVEGNEQFF.